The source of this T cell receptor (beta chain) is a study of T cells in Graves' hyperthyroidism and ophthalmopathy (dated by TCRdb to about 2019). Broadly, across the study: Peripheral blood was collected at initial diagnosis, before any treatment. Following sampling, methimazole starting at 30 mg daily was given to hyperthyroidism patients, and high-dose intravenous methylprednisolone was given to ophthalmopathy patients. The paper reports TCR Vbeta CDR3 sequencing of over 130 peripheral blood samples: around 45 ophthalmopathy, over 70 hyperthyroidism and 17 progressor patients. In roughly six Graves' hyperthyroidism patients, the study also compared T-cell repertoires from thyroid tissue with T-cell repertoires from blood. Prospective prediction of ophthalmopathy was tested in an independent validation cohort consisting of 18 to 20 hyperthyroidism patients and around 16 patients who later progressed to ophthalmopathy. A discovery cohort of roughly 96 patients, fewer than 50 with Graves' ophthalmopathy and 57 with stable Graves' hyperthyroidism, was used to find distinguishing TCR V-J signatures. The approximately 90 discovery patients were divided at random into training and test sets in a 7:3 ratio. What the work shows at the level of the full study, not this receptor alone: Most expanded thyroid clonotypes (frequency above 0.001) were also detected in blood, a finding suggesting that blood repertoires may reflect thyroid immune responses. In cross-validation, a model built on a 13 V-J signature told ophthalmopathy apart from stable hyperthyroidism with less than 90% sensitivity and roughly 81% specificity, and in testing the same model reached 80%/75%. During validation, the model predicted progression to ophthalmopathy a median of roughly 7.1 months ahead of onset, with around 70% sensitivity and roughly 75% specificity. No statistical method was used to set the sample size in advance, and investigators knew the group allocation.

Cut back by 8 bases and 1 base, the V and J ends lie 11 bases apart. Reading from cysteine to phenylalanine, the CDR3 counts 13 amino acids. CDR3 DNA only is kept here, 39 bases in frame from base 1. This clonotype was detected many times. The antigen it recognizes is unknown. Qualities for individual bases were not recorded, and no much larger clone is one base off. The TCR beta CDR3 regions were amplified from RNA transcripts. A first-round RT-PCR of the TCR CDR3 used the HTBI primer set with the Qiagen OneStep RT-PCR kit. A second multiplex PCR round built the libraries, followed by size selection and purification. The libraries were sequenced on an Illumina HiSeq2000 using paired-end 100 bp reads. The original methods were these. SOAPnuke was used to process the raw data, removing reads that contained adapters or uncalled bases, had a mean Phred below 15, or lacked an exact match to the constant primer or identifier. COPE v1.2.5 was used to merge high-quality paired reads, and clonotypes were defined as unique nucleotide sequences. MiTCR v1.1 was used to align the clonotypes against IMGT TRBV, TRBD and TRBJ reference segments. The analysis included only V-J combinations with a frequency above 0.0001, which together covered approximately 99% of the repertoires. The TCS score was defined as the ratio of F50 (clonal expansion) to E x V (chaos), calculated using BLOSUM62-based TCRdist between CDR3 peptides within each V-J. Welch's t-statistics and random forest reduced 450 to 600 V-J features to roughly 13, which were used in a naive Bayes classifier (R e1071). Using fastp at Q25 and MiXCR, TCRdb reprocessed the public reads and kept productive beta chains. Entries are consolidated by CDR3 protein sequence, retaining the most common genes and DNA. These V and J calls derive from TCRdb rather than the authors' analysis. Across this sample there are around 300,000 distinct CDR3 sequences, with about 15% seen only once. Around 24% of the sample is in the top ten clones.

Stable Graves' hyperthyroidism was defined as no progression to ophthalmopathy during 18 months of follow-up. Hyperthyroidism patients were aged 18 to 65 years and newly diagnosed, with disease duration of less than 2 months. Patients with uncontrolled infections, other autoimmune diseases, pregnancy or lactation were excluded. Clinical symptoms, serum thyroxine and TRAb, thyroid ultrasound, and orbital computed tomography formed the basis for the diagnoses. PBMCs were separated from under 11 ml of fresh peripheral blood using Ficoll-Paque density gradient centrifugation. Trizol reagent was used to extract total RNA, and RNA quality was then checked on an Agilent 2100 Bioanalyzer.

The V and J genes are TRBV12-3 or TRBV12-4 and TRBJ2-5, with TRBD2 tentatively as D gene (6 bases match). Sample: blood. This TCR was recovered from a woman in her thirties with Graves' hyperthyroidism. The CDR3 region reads CASQTRSQETQYF. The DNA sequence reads TGTGCCAGCCAGACTAGGTCCCAAGAGACCCAGTACTTC.